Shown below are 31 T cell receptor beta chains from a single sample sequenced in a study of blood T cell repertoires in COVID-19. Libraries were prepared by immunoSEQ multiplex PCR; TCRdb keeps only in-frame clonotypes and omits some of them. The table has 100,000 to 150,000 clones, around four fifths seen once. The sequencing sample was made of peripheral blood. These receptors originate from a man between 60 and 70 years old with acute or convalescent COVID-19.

CDR3 sequence (DNA): TGTGCCAGCACCTTTAGGACTAGCAGCTACAATGAGCAGTTCTTC. The encoded protein is CASTFRTSSYNEQFF. The rearrangement joins TRBV6-6 to TRBJ2-1; 8 nucleotides align to TRBD2. J lost 3 bases, V lost 7 bases, and 8 bases had no gene match. The CDR3 length is 15 residues. Germline CDR1 reads MNHNY; CDR2 reads SVGAGI (reference sequence).

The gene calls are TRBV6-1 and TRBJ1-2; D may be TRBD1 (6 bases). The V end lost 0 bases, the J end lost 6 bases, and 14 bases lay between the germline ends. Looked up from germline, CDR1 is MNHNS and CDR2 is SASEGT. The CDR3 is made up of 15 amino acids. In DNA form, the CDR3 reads TGTGCCAGCAGTGAAGCTGCAGGGGCTTTTGATGGCTACACCTTC. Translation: CASSEAAGAFDGYTF.

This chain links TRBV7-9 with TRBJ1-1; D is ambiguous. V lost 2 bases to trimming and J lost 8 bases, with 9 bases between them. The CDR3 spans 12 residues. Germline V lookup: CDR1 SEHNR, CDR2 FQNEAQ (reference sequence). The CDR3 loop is CASSLQSREAFF. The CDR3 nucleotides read TGTGCCAGCAGCTTACAGTCTAGGGAAGCTTTCTTT.

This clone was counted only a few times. CDR3 sequence: CASSPDSAEQYF. The CDR3 nucleotides are TGTGCCAGCAGCCCGGACTCGGCCGAGCAGTACTTC. The J gene is TRBJ2-7, the V gene TRBV6-5; possibly TRBD2 for D (5 bases). The V gene lost 6 bases and the J gene lost 6 bases, with 12 bases spanning the gap. The germline CDR1 and CDR2 sequences are MNHEY and SVGAGI. The CDR3 runs to 12 residues.

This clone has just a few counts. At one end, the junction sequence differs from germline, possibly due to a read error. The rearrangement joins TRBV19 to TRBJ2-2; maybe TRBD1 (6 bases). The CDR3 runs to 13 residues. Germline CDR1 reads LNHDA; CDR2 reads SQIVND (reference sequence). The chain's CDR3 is CASSLDRTGELFF. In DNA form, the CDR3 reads TGTGCCAGTAGTTTAGACAGGACCGGGGAGCTGTTTTTT.

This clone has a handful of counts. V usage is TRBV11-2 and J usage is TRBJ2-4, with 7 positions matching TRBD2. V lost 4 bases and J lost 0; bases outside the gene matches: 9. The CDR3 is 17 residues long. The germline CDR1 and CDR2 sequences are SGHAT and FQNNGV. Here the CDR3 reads CASSSGGSFLAKNIQYF. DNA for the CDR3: TGTGCCAGCAGCTCTGGCGGGAGCTTTCTAGCCAAAAACATTCAGTACTTC.

Here the CDR3 reads CASSLARGSTGELFF. DNA of the CDR3: TGTGCCAGCAGCTTAGCACGAGGGTCCACCGGGGAGCTGTTTTTT. This chain links TRBV7-6 with TRBJ2-2, with D maybe TRBD2 (5 bases). The germline V gene has CDR1 SGHVS and CDR2 FNYEAQ. CDR3 size: 15 residues. Between the trimmed V and J ends, which lost 0 bases and 4 bases, there was a span of 9 bases.

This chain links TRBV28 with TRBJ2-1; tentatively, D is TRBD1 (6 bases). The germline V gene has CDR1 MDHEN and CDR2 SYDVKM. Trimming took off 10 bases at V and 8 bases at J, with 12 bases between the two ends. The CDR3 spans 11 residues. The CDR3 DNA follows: TGTGCCACCCATGGGGGCTATGAGCAGTTCTTC. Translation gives CATHGGYEQFF.

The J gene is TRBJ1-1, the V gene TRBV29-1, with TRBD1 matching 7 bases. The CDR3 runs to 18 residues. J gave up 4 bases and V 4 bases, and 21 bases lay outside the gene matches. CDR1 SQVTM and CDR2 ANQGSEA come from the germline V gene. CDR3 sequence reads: CSVVVFPGGLSWGTEAFF. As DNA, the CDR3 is TGCAGCGTTGTCGTATTCCCAGGGGGACTCAGCTGGGGCACTGAAGCTTTCTTT.

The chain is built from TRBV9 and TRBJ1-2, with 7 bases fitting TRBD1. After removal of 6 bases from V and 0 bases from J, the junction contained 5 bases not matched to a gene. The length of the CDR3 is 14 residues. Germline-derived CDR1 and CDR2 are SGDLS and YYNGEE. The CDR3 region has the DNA TGTGCCAGCACTGGGGACAGCCCTAACTATGGCTACACCTTC. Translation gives CASTGDSPNYGYTF.

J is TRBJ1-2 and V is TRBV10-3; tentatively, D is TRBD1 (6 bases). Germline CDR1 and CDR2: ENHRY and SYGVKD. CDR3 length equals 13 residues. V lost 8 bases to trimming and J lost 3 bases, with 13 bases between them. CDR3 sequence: CAIGEGGDYGYTF. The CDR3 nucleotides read TGTGCCATCGGGGAAGGGGGTGACTATGGCTACACCTTC.

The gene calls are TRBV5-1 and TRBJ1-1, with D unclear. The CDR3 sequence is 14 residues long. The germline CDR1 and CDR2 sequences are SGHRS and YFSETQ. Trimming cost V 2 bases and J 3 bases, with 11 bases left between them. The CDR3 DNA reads TGCGCCAGCAGCTTTTCTGGGCCGGACACTGAAGCTTTCTTT. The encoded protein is CASSFSGPDTEAFF.

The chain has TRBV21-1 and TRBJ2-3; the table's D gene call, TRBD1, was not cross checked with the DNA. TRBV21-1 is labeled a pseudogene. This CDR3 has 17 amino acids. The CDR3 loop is CASSKSGQVARQDTQYF. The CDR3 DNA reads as TGTGCCAGCAGCAAAAGTGGCCAAGTGGCTCGTCAAGATACGCAGTATTTT.

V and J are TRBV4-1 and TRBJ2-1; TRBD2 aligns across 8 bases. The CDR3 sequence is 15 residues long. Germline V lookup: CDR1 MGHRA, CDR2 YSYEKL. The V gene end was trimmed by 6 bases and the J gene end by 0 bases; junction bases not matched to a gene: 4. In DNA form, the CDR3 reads TGCGCCAGCAGAGAACTAGCGGACTCCTACAATGAGCAGTTCTTC. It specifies CASRELADSYNEQFF.

DNA of the CDR3: TGTGCCAGCATCGACAGGGACAACACTGAAGCTTTCTTT. It yields the protein CASIDRDNTEAFF. The chain combines TRBV6-5 with TRBJ1-1, with 7 bases identical to TRBD1. The V gene's germline CDR1 is MNHEY and CDR2 SVGAGI. The length of the CDR3 is 13 residues. Trimming cost V 7 bases and J 2 bases; bases outside gene matches: 4.

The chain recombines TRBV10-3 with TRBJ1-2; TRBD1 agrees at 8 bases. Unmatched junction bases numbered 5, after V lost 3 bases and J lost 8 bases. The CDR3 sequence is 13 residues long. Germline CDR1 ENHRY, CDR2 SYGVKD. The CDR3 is CAISELDREGYTF. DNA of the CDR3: TGTGCCATCAGTGAATTGGACAGGGAGGGCTACACCTTC.

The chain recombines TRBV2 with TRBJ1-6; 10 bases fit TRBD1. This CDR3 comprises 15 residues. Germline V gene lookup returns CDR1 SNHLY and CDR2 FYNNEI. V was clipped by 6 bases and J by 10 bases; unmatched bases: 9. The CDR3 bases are TGTGCCAGCAGCGCCGGGACAGGGGCTCGGTCACCCCTCCACTTT. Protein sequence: CASSAGTGARSPLHF.

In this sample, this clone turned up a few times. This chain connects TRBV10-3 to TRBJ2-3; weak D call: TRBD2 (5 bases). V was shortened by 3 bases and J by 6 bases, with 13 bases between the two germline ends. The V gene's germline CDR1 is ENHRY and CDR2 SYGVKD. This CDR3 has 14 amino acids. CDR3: CAISDEAALDTQYF. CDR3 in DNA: TGTGCCATCAGTGATGAAGCGGCCCTTGATACGCAGTATTTT.

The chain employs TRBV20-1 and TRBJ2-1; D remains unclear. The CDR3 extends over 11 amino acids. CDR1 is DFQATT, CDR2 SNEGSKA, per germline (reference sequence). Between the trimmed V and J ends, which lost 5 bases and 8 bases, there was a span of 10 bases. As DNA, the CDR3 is TGCAGTGCTCCTCAGGTCTATGAGCAGTTCTTC. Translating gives CSAPQVYEQFF.

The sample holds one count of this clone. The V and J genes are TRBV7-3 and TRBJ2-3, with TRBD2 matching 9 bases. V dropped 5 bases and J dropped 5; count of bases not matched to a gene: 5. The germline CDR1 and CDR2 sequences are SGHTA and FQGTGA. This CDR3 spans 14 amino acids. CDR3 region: CASSLSSGRDTQYF. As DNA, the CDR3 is TGTGCCAGCAGCCTTAGTAGCGGGAGAGATACGCAGTATTTT.

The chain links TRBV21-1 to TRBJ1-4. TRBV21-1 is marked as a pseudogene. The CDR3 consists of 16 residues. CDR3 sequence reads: CASSKVGRQTNEKLFF. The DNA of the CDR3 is TGTGCCAGCAGCAAAGTCGGGAGGCAGACTAATGAAAAACTGTTTTTT.

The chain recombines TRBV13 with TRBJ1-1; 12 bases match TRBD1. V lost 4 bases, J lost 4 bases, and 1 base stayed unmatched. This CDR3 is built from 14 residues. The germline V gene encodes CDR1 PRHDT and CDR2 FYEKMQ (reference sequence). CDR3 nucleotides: TGTGCCAGCAGCTGGGGACAGGGGGCCACTGAAGCTTTCTTT. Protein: CASSWGQGATEAFF.

DNA of the CDR3: TGTGCCACCAGTGATGGGCAGTATAATTCACCCCTCCACTTT. It is translated as CATSDGQYNSPLHF. The chain combines TRBV24-1 with TRBJ1-6; D gene unclear. Trimming stripped 3 bases from V and 4 bases from J, with 6 bases between. The germline CDR1 and CDR2 sequences are KGHDR and SFDVKD. This CDR3 spans 14 amino acids.

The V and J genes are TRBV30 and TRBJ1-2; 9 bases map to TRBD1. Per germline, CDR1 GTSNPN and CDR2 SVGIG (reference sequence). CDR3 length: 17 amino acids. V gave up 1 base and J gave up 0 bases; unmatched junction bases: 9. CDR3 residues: CAWSAPGTGTANYGYTF. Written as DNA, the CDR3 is TGTGCCTGGAGTGCCCCCGGGACAGGGACAGCTAACTATGGCTACACCTTC.

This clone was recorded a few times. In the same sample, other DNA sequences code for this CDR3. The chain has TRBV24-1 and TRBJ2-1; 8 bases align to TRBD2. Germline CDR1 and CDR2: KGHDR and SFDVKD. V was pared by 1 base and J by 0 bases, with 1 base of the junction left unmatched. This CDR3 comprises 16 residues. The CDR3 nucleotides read TGTGCCACCAGTGATTTCAGCGGGAGCTCCTACAATGAGCAGTTCTTC. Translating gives CATSDFSGSSYNEQFF.

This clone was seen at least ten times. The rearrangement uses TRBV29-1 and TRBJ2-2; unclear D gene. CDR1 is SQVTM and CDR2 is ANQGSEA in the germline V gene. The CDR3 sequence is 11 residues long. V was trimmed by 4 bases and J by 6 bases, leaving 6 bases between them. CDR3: CSVVSSGELFF. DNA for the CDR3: TGCAGCGTTGTGTCCTCCGGGGAGCTGTTTTTT.

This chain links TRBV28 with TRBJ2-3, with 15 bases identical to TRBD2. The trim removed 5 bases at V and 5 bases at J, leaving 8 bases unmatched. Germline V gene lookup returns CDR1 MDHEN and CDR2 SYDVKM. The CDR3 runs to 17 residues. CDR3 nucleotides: TGTGCCAGCAGTCCTGGACTAGCGGGGGGGCAAGGAGATACGCAGTATTTT. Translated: CASSPGLAGGQGDTQYF.

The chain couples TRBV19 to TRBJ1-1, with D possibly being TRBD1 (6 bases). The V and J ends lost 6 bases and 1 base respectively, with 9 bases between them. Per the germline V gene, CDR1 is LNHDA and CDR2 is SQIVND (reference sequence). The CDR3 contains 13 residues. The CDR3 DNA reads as TGTGCCAGTAGCGGGACACCGAACACTGAAGCTTTCTTT. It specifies CASSGTPNTEAFF.

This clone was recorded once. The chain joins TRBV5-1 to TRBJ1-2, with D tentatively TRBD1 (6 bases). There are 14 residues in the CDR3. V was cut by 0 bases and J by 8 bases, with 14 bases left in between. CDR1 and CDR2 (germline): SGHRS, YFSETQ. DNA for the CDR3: TGCGCCAGCAGCTTGGCACAGGGAGTAGGGGGCTACACCTTC. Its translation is CASSLAQGVGGYTF.

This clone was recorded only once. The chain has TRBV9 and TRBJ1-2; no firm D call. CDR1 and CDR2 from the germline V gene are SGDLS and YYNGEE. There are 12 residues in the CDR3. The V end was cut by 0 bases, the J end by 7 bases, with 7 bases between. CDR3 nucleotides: TGTGCCAGCAGCGTAGTTGCCGGTGGCTACACCTTC. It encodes CASSVVAGGYTF.

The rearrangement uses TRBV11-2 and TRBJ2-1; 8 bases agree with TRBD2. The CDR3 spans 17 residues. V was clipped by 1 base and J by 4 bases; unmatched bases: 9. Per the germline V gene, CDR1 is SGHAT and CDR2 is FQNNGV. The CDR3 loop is CASSLAFVSGGYNEQFF. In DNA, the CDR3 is TGTGCCAGCAGCTTAGCCTTCGTGAGCGGGGGTTACAATGAGCAGTTCTTC.